This T cell receptor beta chain is drawn from a study of T cell repertoires in ileal Crohn's disease (dated by TCRdb to about 2019). About the study as a whole: The median duration of disease was around 7.3 years, and at the time of surgery roughly 38% of patients were active smokers. Every patient underwent surgery because of a complication, which was stricturing disease in around 60% and penetrating disease in roughly 39%. A prospective multicentre cohort supplied the 57 Crohn's disease patients whose TCR repertoires were analysed. The study was conducted in parallel with a multicentre cohort built to find predictors of early endoscopic recurrence after ileocolonic resection. A total of some 170 mucosal samples from some 60 patients were sequenced, with samples obtained at several locations on the surgical specimen and at postoperative endoscopy. Endoscopic postoperative recurrence was defined as a Rutgeerts score above i0. Roughly half of the patients were given postoperative therapy, with approximately 17 on anti-TNF agents and 11 to 12 on thiopurines.

General findings and caveats noted by the study authors: Compared with CD4 T cells, sorted CD8 T cells held more high-frequency clones, which suggests that the mucosal expansions were mostly CD8. Higher percentages of high-frequency clones at the time of surgery were linked to endoscopic recurrence, and every patient with clonality above 26.8% (18/57) had recurrence. Patients who were active smokers at surgery had a significantly higher proportion of clonal expansions than non-smokers (around 24% vs 18%, p=0.02). Mucosal CD4 and CD8 T cells were sorted and sequenced only in a subgroup of patients, whose size was not stated.

Roughly 500 nanograms of biopsy DNA per sample were submitted for commercial TCRB immunosequencing. CDR3 regions were amplified from genomic DNA by Adaptive Biotechnology using a two-step, amplification bias-controlled multiplex PCR. Primers covering every V and J gene segment were used in the first PCR, while barcodes and Illumina adapters were added in the second PCR. CDR3 libraries were sequenced on an Illumina instrument. As for how the authors treated the data: Analysis combined the vendor-provided pipelines with custom analysis of raw data in R/Bioconductor under R version 3.3.0. Clonality, which ranges from 0 to 1, was calculated as the inverse of the normalised Shannon entropy across all productive clones. The repertoire share taken up by the top 100 clones defined high-frequency clones, and only clones that passed a 95% confidence test were kept. Overlap between samples was measured with the Morisita-Horn index, while repertoire diversity was measured with the Simpson index. This is the immuneACCESS table as TCRdb keeps it, with only in-frame sequences that have V and J called. A part of the clones is gone; compared with another copy, unresolved V genes explain less than half, and the rest is unexplained. V, J and clone size are those of that table, while D and trimming were read from the DNA. This sample holds about 14,000 clones; 70% were observed only once. Together, the top ten hold 5.9% of the sample.

Adults with ileal or ileocolonic Crohn's disease and an indication for ileocolonic resection were eligible for inclusion. Before DNA extraction, whole ileal mucosal biopsies were kept frozen at -80 degrees C. A TRizol-based method was used to extract genomic DNA from the frozen whole biopsies, and the DNA was quantified with a NanoDrop 2000 spectrophotometer. Note on this clone: The specificity of this receptor is unknown. No quality values exist for individual bases; no much larger clone is one base distant.

The sample consisted of ileal tissue. The sequence was obtained from an adult with Crohn's disease.

The CDR3 protein is CASRPQGGRGELFF. At the DNA level, the sequence is TGTGCCAGCAGACCGCAGGGGGGAAGGGGGGAGCTGTTTTTT. Recombination linked TRBV6-5 to TRBJ2-2; the D gene is perhaps TRBD1, from 7 matching bases. Reading from cysteine to phenylalanine, the CDR3 counts 14 amino acids. The sequence is cut down to CDR3 DNA, 42 bases in frame from base 1. Sequences MNHEY (CDR1) and SVGAGI (CDR2) are obtained from the germline V gene. The V and J ends are trimmed by 6 bases and 8 bases, leaving 16 bases between them.